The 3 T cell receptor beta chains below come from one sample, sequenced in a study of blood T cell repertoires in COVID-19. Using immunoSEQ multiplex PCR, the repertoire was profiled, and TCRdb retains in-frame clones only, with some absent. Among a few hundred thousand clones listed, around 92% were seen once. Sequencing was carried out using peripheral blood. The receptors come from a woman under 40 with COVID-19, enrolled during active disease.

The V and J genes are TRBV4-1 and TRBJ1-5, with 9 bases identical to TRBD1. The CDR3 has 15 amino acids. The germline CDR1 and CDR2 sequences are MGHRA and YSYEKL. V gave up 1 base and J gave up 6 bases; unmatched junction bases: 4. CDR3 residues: CASSQGTGGPQPQHF. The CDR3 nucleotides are TGCGCCAGCAGCCAAGGAACAGGGGGCCCTCAGCCCCAGCATTTT.

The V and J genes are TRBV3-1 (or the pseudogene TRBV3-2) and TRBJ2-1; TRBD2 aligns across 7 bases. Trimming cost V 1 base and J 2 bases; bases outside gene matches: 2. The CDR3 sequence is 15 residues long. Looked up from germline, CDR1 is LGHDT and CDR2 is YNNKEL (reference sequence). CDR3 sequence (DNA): TGTGCCAGCAGCCAAGCTAGCGGCCCCTACAATGAGCAGTTCTTC. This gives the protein CASSQASGPYNEQFF.

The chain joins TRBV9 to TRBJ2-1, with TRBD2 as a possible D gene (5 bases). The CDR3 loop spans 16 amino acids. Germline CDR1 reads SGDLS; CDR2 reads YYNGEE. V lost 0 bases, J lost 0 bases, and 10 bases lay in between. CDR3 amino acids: CASSVGGGISYNEQFF. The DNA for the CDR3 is TGTGCCAGCAGCGTAGGTGGAGGTATCTCCTACAATGAGCAGTTCTTC. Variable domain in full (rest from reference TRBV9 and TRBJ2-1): DSGVTQTPKHLITATGQRVTLRCSPRSGDLSVYWYQQSLDQGLQFLIQYYNGEERAKGNILERFSAQQFPDLHSELNLSSLELGDSALYFCASSVGGGISYNEQFFGPGTRLTVL.